The TCR beta chain under discussion was sequenced for a study of blood T cell repertoires in COVID-19. Study in general: Collection of acute and convalescent COVID-19 samples took place in the United States, Italy and Spain. From T cells, B-cell-depleted T cells, or PBMCs came the material, which was cDNA or gDNA.

The CDR3 runs 15 residues. Trimming removed 4 bases at V and 8 bases at J, with 17 bases between. The germline V gene has CDR1 KGHSH and CDR2 LQKENI. Per the authors' pipeline: Estimates of nucleated cell counts were drawn from the amplification of reference gene primers. Assay: immunoSEQ multiplex PCR; the TCRdb copy retains only in-frame clones and omits some. V, J and clone size derive from that table, while D and trimming were established from the DNA sequence. This table has around 100,000 clones, 85% appearing once. Sequencing was carried out using peripheral blood. V usage is TRBV18 and J usage is TRBJ2-2; D may be TRBD1 (5 bases). This TCR came from a man aged 35 to 55 with acute or convalescent COVID-19. The DNA of the CDR3 is TGTGCCAGCTCACGATTGGGGCAGCAACCTGGGGAGCTGTTTTTT. Residues: CASSRLGQQPGELFF.